This TCR beta chain came from a study of cytomegalovirus exposure and HLA in healthy donors. Note on this clone: Its antigen is currently unknown.

Findings of the study overall: CMV serostatus was the only recorded immune exposure for donors. In an earlier analysis, about 87% or about 30%: the productive usage of most TCR beta V segments. In a later analysis, a missense DCLRE1C variant was linked to TCR beta V- and J-gene trimming.

V was clipped by 2 bases and J by 0 bases; unmatched bases: 7. CDR1 and CDR2 (germline): SGHVS, FNYEAQ. This CDR3 comprises 18 residues. Primers for the PCR totalled 60 Vbeta and 13 Jbeta. TCRdb keeps only in-frame clones here, not all; method: immunoSEQ multiplex PCR. The sample lists 180,000 or so clones; 75% to 90% were seen once. The chain recombines TRBV7-6 with TRBJ2-5; 12 bases map to TRBD2. The clonotype originates from a man between 18 and 29 years old in good health and CMV-seropositive. Sequenced sample: PBMCs. The chain's CDR3 is CASSLSPSGGANQETQYF. The CDR3 coding sequence is TGTGCCAGCAGCTTATCCCCTAGCGGGGGGGCAAACCAAGAGACCCAGTACTTC.